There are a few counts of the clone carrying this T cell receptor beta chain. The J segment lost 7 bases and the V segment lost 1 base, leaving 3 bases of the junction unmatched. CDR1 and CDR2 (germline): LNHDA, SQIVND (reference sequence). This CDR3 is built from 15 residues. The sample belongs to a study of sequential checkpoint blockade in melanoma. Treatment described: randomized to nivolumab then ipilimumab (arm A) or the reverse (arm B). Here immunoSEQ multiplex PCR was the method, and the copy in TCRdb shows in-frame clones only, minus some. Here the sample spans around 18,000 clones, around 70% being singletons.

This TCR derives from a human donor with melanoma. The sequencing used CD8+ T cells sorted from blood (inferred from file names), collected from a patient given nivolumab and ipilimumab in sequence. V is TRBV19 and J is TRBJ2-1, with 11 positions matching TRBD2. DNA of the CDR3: TGTGCCAGTAGTATAGTAGCGGGAGGGCCGAATGAGCAGTTCTTC. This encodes CASSIVAGGPNEQFF.